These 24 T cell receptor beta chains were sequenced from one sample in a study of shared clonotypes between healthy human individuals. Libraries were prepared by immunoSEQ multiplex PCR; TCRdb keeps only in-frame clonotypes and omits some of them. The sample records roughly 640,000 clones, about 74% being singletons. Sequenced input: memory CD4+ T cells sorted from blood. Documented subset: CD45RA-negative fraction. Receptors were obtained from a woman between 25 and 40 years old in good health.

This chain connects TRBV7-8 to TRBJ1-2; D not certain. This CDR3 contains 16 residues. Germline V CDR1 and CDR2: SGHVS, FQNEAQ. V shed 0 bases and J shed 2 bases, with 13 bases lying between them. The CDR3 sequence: CASSLAINPTNYGYTF. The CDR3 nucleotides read TGTGCCAGCAGCTTAGCAATCAATCCGACCAACTATGGCTACACCTTC.

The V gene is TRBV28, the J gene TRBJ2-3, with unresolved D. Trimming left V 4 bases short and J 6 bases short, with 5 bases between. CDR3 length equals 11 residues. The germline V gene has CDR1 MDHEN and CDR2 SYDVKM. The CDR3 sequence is CASSSRDTQYF. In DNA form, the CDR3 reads TGTGCCAGCAGTTCGCGGGATACGCAGTATTTT.

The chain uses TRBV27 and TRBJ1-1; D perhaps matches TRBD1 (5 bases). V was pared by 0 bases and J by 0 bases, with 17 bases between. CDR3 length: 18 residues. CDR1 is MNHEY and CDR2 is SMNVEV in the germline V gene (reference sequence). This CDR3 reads CASSLSGGDGWMNTEAFF. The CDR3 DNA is TGTGCCAGCAGTTTATCGGGAGGGGACGGATGGATGAACACTGAAGCTTTCTTT.

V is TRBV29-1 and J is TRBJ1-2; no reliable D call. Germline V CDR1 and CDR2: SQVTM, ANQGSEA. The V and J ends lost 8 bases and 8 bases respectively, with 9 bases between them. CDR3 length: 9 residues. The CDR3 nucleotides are TGCAGCTCCGCGCTGGGCTACACCTTC. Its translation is CSSALGYTF.

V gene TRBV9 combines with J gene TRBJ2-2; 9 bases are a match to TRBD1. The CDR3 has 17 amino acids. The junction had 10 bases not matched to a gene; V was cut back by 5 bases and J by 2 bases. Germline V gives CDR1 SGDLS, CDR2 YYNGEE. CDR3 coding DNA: TGTGCCAGCAGACATTCCGGGACAGGGACAAACACCGGGGAGCTGTTTTTT. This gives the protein CASRHSGTGTNTGELFF.

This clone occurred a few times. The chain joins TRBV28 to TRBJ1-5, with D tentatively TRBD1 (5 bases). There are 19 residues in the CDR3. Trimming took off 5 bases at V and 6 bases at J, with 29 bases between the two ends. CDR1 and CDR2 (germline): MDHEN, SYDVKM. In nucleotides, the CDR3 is TGTGCCAGCAGTCTCCCGAACGTAAACCAGGGCGGGGGAGGTCAGCCCCAGCATTTT. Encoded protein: CASSLPNVNQGGGGQPQHF.

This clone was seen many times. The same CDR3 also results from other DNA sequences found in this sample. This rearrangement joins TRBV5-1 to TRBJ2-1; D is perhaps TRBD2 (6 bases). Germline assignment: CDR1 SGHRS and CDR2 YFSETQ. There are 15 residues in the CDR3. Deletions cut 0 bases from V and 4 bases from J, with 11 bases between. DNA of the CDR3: TGCGCCAGCAGCTTGGGCAGTGGGGGGTACAATGAGCAGTTCTTC. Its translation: CASSLGSGGYNEQFF.

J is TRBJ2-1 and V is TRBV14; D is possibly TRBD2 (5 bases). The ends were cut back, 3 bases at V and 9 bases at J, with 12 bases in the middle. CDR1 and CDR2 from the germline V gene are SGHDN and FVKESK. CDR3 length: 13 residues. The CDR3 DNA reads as TGTGCCAGCAGCCAGACCAACCGGGGTGAGCAGTTCTTC. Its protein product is CASSQTNRGEQFF.

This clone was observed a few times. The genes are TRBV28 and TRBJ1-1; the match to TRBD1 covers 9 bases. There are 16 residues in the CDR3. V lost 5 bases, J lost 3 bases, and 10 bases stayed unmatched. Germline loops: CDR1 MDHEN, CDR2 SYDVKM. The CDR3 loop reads CASSPVHRGLDTEAFF. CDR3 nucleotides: TGTGCCAGCAGTCCCGTTCACAGGGGGCTGGACACTGAAGCTTTCTTT. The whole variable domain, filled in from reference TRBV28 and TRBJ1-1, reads DVKVTQSSRYLVKRTGEKVFLECVQDMDHENMFWYRQDPGLGLRLIYFSYDVKMKEKGDIPEGYSVSREKKERFSLILESASTNQTSMYLCASSPVHRGLDTEAFFGQGTRLTVV.

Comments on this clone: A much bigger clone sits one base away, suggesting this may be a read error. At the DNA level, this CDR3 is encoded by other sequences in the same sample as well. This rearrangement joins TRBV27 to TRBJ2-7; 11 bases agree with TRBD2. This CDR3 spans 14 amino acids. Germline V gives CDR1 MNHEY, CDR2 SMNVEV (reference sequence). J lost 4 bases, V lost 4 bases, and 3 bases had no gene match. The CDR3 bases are TGTGCCAGCAGTTCACTAGCGGGAGCTTACGAGCAGTACTTC. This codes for CASSSLAGAYEQYF.

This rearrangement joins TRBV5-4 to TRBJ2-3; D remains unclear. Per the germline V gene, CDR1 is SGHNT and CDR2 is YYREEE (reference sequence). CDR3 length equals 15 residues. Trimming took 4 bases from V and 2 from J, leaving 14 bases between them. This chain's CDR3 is CASSRAREDTDTQYF. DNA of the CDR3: TGTGCCAGCAGCCGGGCTCGCGAAGACACAGATACGCAGTATTTT.

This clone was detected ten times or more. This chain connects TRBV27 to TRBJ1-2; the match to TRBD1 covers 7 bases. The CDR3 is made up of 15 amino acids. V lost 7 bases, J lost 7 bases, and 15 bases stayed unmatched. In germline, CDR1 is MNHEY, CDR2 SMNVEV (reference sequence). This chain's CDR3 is CASTAQAGGTTGYTF. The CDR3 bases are TGTGCCAGCACCGCACAGGCAGGGGGGACTACTGGCTACACCTTC.

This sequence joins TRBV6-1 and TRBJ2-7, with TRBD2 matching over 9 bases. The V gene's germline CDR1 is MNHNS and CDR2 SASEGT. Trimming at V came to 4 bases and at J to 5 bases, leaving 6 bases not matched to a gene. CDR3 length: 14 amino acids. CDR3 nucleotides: TGTGCCAGCAGTGTTGGACTAGCGTACGACGAGCAGTACTTC. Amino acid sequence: CASSVGLAYDEQYF.

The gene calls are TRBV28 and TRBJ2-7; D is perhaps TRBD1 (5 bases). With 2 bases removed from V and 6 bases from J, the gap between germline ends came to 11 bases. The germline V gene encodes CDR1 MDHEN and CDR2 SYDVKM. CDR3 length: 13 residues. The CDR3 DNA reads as TGTGCCAGCAGTTTAGCCACAGGAGTCGAGCAGTACTTC. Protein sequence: CASSLATGVEQYF.

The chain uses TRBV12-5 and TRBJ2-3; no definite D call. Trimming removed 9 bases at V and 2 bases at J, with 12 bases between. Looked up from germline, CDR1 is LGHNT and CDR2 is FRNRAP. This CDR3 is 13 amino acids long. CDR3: CASSGDYTDTQYF. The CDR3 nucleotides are TGTGCTAGCTCCGGCGATTACACAGATACGCAGTATTTT.

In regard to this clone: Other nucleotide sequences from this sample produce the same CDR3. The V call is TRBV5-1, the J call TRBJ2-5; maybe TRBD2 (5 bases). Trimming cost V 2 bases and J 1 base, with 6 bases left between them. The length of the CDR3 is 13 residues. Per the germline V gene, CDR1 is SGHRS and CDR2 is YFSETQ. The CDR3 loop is CASSFSVQETQYF. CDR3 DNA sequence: TGCGCCAGCAGCTTTAGCGTCCAAGAGACCCAGTACTTC. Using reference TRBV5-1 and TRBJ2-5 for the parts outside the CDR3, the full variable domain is KAGVTQTPRYLIKTRGQQVTLSCSPISGHRSVSWYQQTPGQGLQFLFEYFSETQRNKGNFPGRFSGRQFSNSRSEMNVSTLELGDSALYLCASSFSVQETQYFGPGTRLLVL.

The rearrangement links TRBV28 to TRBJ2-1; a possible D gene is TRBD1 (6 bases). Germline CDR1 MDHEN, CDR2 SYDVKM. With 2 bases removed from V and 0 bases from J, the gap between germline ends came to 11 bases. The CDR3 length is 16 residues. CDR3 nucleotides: TGTGCCAGCAGTTTAAATGACAGGAGCTCCTACAATGAGCAGTTCTTC. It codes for CASSLNDRSSYNEQFF.

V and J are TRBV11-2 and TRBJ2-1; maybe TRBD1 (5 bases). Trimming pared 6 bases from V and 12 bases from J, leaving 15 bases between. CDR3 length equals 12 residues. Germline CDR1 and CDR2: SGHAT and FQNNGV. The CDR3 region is CASRADSFRQFF. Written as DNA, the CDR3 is TGTGCCAGCAGGGCCGACAGTTTTCGGCAGTTCTTC.

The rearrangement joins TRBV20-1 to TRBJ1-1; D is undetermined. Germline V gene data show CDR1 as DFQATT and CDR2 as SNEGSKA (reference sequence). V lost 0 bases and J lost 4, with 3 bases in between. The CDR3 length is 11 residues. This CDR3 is CSAREFTEAFF. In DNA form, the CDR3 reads TGCAGTGCTAGAGAGTTCACTGAAGCTTTCTTT.

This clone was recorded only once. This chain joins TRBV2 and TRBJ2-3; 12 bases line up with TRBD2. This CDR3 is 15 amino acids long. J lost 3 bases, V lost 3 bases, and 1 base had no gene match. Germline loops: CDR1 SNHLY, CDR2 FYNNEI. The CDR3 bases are TGTGCCAGCAGTGATGGACTAGCGGGAACAGATACGCAGTATTTT. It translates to CASSDGLAGTDTQYF.

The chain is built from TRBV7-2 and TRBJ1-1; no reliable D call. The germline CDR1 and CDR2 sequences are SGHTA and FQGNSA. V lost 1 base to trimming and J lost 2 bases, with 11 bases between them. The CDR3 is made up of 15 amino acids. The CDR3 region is CASSLVSLANTEAFF. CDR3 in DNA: TGTGCCAGCAGCTTAGTGTCGTTGGCAAACACTGAAGCTTTCTTT.

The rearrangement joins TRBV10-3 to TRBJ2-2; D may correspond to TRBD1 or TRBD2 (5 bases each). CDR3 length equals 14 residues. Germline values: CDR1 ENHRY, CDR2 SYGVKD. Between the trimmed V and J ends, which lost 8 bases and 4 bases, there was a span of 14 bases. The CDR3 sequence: CAIRSGTSTGELFF. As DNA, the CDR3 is TGTGCCATCCGTTCGGGGACGAGCACCGGGGAGCTGTTTTTT.

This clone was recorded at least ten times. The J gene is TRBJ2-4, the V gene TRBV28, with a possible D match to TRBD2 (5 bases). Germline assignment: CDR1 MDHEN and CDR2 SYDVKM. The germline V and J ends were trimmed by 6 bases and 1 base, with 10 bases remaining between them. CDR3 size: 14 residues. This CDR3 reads CASRPPGAKNIQYF. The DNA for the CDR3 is TGTGCCAGCAGGCCCCCGGGGGCCAAAAACATTCAGTACTTC.

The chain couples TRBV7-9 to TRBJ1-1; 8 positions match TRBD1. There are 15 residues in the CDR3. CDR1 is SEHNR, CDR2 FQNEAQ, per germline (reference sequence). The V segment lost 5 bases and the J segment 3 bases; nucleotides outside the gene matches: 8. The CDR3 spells CASSPGQGWDTEAFF. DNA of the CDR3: TGTGCCAGCAGCCCAGGACAGGGCTGGGACACTGAAGCTTTCTTT.